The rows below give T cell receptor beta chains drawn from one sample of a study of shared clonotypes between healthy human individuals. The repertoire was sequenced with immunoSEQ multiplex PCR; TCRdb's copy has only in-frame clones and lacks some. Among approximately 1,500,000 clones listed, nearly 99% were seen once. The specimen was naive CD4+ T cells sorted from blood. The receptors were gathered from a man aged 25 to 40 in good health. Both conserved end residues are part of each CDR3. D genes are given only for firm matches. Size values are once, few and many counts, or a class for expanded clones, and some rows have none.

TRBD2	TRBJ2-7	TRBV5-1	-	TGCGCCAGCGGCCTGTCGGGCGGGGGGTCCTACGAGCAGTACTTC	CASGLSGGGSYEQYF
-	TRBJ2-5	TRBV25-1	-	TGTGCCAGCAGTGAATATATGGGTAACCAAGAGACCCAGTACTTC	CASSEYMGNQETQYF
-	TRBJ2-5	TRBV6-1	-	TGTGCCAGCAGTCCAATCACTTTAGGAGAGACCCAGTACTTC	CASSPITLGETQYF
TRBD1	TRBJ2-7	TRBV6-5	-	TGTGCCAGCAGTTACTCGTCGGGGACAGGGGCCTACGAGCAGTACTTC	CASSYSSGTGAYEQYF
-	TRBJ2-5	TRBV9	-	TGTGCCAGCAGCATTACACCTCTCCAAGAGACCCAGTACTTC	CASSITPLQETQYF
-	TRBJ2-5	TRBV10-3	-	TGTGCCATCAGTGTTTTGGACAGAGACCAAGAGACCCAGTACTTC	CAISVLDRDQETQYF
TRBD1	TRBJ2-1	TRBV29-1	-	TGCAGCGTTGAAGATCCAGCGACAGGGTCCTACAATGAGCAGTTCTTC	CSVEDPATGSYNEQFF
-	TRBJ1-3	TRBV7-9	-	TGTGCCAGCAGCAAAAGGCGTGGAGAAGGAAACACCATATATTTT	CASSKRRGEGNTIYF
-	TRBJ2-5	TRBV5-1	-	TGCGCCAGCAGCTTGCTTGGGCAAGAGACCCAGTACTTC	CASSLLGQETQYF
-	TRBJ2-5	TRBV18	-	TGTGCCAGCTCACCACTGGAGGTCCAAGAGACCCAGTACTTC	CASSPLEVQETQYF
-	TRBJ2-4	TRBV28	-	TGTGCCAGCACTGGCCCGGGCAACATTCAGTACTTC	CASTGPGNIQYF
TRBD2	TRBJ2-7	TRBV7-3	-	TGTGCCAGCAGCCTGACTAGCGGGAGCTACGAGCAGTACTTC	CASSLTSGSYEQYF
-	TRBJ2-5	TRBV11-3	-	TGTGCCAGCAGCTCATGGGGCAACGCAGAGACCCAGTACTTC	CASSSWGNAETQYF
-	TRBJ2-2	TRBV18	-	TGTGCCAGCTCACCAACGTTATCCGGGGAGCTGTTTTTT	CASSPTLSGELFF
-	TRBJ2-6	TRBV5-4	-	TGTGCCAGCAGCTTTGCTGACTCTGGGGCCAACGTCCTGACTTTC	CASSFADSGANVLTF
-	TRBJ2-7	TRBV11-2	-	TGTGCCAGCAGCTTAGGGGACGAGCAGTACTTC	CASSLGDEQYF
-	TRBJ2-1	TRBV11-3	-	TGTGCCAGCAGCTTAGTAGGCTCCAATGAGCAGTTCTTC	CASSLVGSNEQFF
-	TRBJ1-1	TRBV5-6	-	TGTGCCAGCAGCGAGGGATGGGGGGGCGGCGCTGAAGCTTTCTTT	CASSEGWGGGAEAFF
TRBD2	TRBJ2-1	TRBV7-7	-	TGTGCTAGCAGCTTAGGCACGGGGGGCAATGAGCAGTTCTTC	CASSLGTGGNEQFF
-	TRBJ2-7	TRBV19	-	TGTGCCAGTAGGGGCTCCGGGACTGCCTCCTACGAGCAGTACTTC	CASRGSGTASYEQYF
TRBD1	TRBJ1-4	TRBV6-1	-	TGTGCCAGCAGGACAGGGGGCACTAATGAAAAACTGTTTTTT	CASRTGGTNEKLFF
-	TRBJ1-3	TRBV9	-	TGTGCCAGCAGCGTAGTTGACAGGGGAAACACCATATATTTT	CASSVVDRGNTIYF
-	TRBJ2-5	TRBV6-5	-	TGTGCCAGCAGGGTACAAGAGACCCAGTACTTC	CASRVQETQYF
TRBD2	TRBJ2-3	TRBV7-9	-	TGTGCCCCTAAAATGGTGGTAGCGGGAGCAACAGATACGCAGTATTTT	CAPKMVVAGATDTQYF
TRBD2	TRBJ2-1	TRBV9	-	TGTGCCAGCAGCGGGCCGACTAGCGGGAGGAACAATGAGCAGTTCTTC	CASSGPTSGRNNEQFF
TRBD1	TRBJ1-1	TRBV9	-	TGTGCCAGCAGCCTAACAGGGGGCCGGTTAACTGAAGCTTTCTTT	CASSLTGGRLTEAFF
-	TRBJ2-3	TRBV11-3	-	TGTGCCAGCAGTAGAGGTGGGAACACAGATACGCAGTATTTT	CASSRGGNTDTQYF
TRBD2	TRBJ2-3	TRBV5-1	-	TGCGCCAGCAGCTCCGGACTAGCGGGGAGGGTCTTCGATACGCAGTATTTT	CASSSGLAGRVFDTQYF
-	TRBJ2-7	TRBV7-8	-	TGTGCCAGCAGCTTAAGTAGGGACCTGTACGAGCAGTACTTC	CASSLSRDLYEQYF
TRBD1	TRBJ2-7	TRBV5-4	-	TGTGCCAGCAGCACCGGGACAGGGATCTACGAGCAGTACTTC	CASSTGTGIYEQYF
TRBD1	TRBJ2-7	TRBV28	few	TGTGCCAGCAGTCCGGACAGGTACGAGCAGTACTTC	CASSPDRYEQYF
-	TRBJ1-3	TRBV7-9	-	TGTGCCAGCAGCTTATCCGCGGGCTCTGGAAACACCATATATTTT	CASSLSAGSGNTIYF
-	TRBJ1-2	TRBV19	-	TGTGCCAGTAGTATTAGCGGGTCTGGCTATGGCTACACCTTC	CASSISGSGYGYTF
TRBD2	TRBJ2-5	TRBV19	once	TGTGCCAGTAGTATACTAGCGGGGTACCAAGAGACCCAGTACTTC	CASSILAGYQETQYF
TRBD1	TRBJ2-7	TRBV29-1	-	TGCAGCATCCGGGACAGTGTGTCTTACGAGCAGTACTTC	CSIRDSVSYEQYF
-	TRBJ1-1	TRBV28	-	TGTGCCAGCAGTTCGACACCCATGAACACTGAAGCTTTCTTT	CASSSTPMNTEAFF
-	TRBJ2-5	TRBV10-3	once	TGTGCCATCAGTGACCAGGTCCAGGAGACCCAGTACTTC	CAISDQVQETQYF
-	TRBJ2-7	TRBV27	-	TGTGCCAGCAGTTTTGACAGGATTCGTTACGAGCAGTACTTC	CASSFDRIRYEQYF
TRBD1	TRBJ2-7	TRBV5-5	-	TGTGCCAGCAGCCCGGGACAGGGACCCTACGAGCAGTACTTC	CASSPGQGPYEQYF
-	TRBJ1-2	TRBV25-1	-	TGTGCCAGCAGTGAGGCCTCAGACCCGGGCGGATATGGCTACACCTTC	CASSEASDPGGYGYTF
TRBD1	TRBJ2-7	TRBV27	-	TGTGCCAGCAGTCCAAGCTTCCGGGACAGATACGAGCAGTACTTC	CASSPSFRDRYEQYF
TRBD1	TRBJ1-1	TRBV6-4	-	TGTGCCAGCAGTTCTGACAGGGCGAACACTGAAGCTTTCTTT	CASSSDRANTEAFF
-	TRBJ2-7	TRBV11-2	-	TGTGCCAGCAGCTTAGTTTCAGGGGGACTCTACGAGCAGTACTTC	CASSLVSGGLYEQYF
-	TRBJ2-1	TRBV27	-	TGTGCCAGCAGTTTTCGTGTGGGAGTCCCCTACAATGAGCAGTTCTTC	CASSFRVGVPYNEQFF
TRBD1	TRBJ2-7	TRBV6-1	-	TGTGCCAGCAGTGAATGGGACAGGGGAGTGGGCTCCTACGAGCAGTACTTC	CASSEWDRGVGSYEQYF
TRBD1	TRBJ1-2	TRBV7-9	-	TGTGCCAGCAGCCCGGCCCGACAGGGGGCAGATGGCTACACCTTC	CASSPARQGADGYTF
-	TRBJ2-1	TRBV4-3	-	TGCGCCAGCAGCCAAGTTCTGGGGAATGAGCAGTTCTTC	CASSQVLGNEQFF
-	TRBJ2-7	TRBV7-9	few	TGTGCCAGCAGCTCGAGGGGGACCTACGAGCAGTACTTC	CASSSRGTYEQYF
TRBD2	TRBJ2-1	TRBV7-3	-	TGTGCCAGCAGCGTAGCGGGAGGGCCTGAGTACAATGAGCAGTTCTTC	CASSVAGGPEYNEQFF
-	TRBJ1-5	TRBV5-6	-	TGTGCCAGCAGTCCCGGCGGTTCCCAGCCCCAGCATTTT	CASSPGGSQPQHF
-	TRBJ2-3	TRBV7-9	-	TGTGCCAGCAGCCGATCCGGGGAAGATACGCAGTATTTT	CASSRSGEDTQYF
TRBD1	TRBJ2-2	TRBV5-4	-	TGTGCCAGCAGCCCGGGGGACAGGGTCGTCTCGAACACCGGGGAGCTGTTTTTT	CASSPGDRVVSNTGELFF
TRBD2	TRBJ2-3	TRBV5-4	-	TGTGCCAGCAGCTTGGATCTAGCGGGAGGTATAGATACGCAGTATTTT	CASSLDLAGGIDTQYF
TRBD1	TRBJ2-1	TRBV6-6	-	TGTGCCAGCAGTTACGAACCCAGGGGGCAGCAGTTCTTC	CASSYEPRGQQFF
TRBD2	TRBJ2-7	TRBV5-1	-	TGCGCCAGCAGCCCCGGACTAGCTCCCAGCTCCTACGAGCAGTACTTC	CASSPGLAPSSYEQYF
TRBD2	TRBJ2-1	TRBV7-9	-	TGTGCCAGCGGGGAAGCGGGAGGGCGTAATGAGCAGTTCTTC	CASGEAGGRNEQFF
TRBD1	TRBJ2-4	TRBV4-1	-	TGCGCCAGCAGCGCCCGACAGGGGAGTATCATTCAGTACTTC	CASSARQGSIIQYF
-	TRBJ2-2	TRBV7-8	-	TGTGCCAGCAGCTTCCCTGGGGCCTCGAGGACCGGGGAGCTGTTTTTT	CASSFPGASRTGELFF
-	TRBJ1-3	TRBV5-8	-	TGTGCCAGCAGCTTGGAAGGGGGCTCTGGAAACACCATATATTTT	CASSLEGGSGNTIYF
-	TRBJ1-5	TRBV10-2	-	TGCGCCAGCAGTGAGTACCCCCGTGACAGCAATCAGCCCCAGCATTTT	CASSEYPRDSNQPQHF